This is a list of T cell receptor beta chains from one sample in a study of preoperative IRX-2 immunotherapy in early breast cancer. Generated by immunoSEQ multiplex PCR, the TCRdb table keeps only in-frame clones and is missing some. This table holds approximately 44,000 clones, about 95% found once. The sample in question was tumor tissue, obtained after IRX-2 immunotherapy. The receptors were gathered from a human donor with breast cancer. The CDR3 runs from the conserved cysteine through the conserved F or W. A D gene is named only where the DNA matches it firmly. Only some rows state a clone size, as once, few, many or a class for expanded clones.

V	J	size	D	CDR3	DNA
TRBV30	TRBJ1-5	-	-	CAWSVRGNQPQHF	TGTGCCTGGAGTGTACGGGGAAATCAGCCCCAGCATTTT
TRBV7-8	TRBJ1-1	-	TRBD1	CASSTRQGGTEAFF	TGTGCCAGCAGCACTCGACAGGGAGGGACTGAAGCTTTCTTT
TRBV28	TRBJ1-2	once	-	CASSAPFYGYTF	TGTGCCAGCAGTGCCCCTTTCTATGGCTACACCTTC
TRBV10-1	TRBJ2-3	-	-	CASRRRTDTQYF	TGCGCCAGCCGCCGGCGAACAGATACGCAGTATTTT
TRBV11-2	TRBJ1-6	-	TRBD1	CASSLSSGTGGSSPLHF	TGTGCCAGCAGCTTGTCCTCCGGGACAGGAGGCTCTTCACCCCTCCACTTT
TRBV7-9	TRBJ2-1	-	-	CASSRNEQFF	TGTGCCAGCAGCCGCAATGAGCAGTTCTTC
TRBV5-1	TRBJ2-3	-	-	CASSSNTDTQYF	TGCGCCAGCAGCTCAAACACAGATACGCAGTATTTT
TRBV27	TRBJ2-2	-	-	CASRHLGRASTGELFF	TGTGCCAGCCGCCACCTAGGGCGGGCGAGCACCGGGGAGCTGTTTTTT
TRBV27	TRBJ1-5	-	-	CASSPQGSNQPQHF	TGTGCCAGCAGTCCACAGGGCTCAAATCAGCCCCAGCATTTT
TRBV18	TRBJ2-1	-	TRBD2	CASSPLAGGYNEQFF	TGTGCCAGCTCACCGTTAGCGGGGGGCTACAATGAGCAGTTCTTC
TRBV11-3	TRBJ2-7	-	-	CASSLMGNSYEQYF	TGTGCCAGCAGCTTAATGGGGAACTCCTACGAGCAGTACTTC
TRBV10-3	TRBJ2-7	-	-	CAIRLTDYEQYF	TGTGCCATCAGGTTGACAGACTACGAGCAGTACTTC
TRBV5-8	TRBJ1-5	-	-	CASSPSLNQPQHF	TGTGCCAGCAGCCCCAGCCTCAATCAGCCCCAGCATTTT
TRBV7-2	TRBJ2-1	-	-	CASSLGRGGSYNEQFF	TGTGCCAGCAGCTTGGGACGAGGAGGCTCCTACAATGAGCAGTTCTTC
TRBV28	TRBJ2-3	-	TRBD2	CARGDVRRGLAVYYTDTQYF	TGTGCCCGCGGGGATGTGCGCAGGGGACTAGCGGTCTACTACACAGATACGCAGTATTTT
TRBV11-2	TRBJ1-3	-	-	CASSLANSGNTIYF	TGTGCCAGCAGCTTAGCTAACAGTGGAAACACCATATATTTT